The 21 T cell receptor beta chains in this list originate from one sample, sequenced in a study of metastatic and nonmetastatic thyroid tumors. TCRdb re-called clones from the PCR reads using MiXCR. The sample has fewer than 15,000 clones, 31% seen once. Every patient was untreated before thyroid surgery. The specimen sequenced was tumor tissue. Source of these receptors: a male donor with papillary thyroid cancer or a benign thyroid nodule (not recorded which). Some clones in this sample may be carry-over from other donors' samples.

The chain joins TRBV6-1 to TRBJ1-5, with unresolved D. V lost 6 bases to trimming and J lost 3 bases, with 6 bases between them. Germline V gene lookup returns CDR1 MNHNS and CDR2 SASEGT. There are 12 residues in the CDR3. The CDR3 nucleotides are TGTGCCAGCAGGACGCACAATCAGCCCCAGCATTTT. Amino acid sequence: CASRTHNQPQHF.

This clone is deemed medium-sized (0.01 to 0.1%). The CDR3: CASSYPGQGVNEQFF. Written as DNA, the CDR3 is TGTGCCAGCAGTTATCCAGGACAGGGAGTAAATGAGCAGTTCTTC. The chain is built from TRBV6-5 and TRBJ2-1; TRBD1 agrees at 8 bases. Germline values: CDR1 MNHEY, CDR2 SVGAGI. The CDR3 consists of 15 residues. V lost 3 bases to trimming and J lost 7 bases; unmatched junction nucleotides: 8.

In its sample, this clone was seen many times. This sequence joins TRBV6-1 and TRBJ2-7, with 7 bases identical to TRBD1. The CDR3 runs to 13 residues. Germline values: CDR1 MNHNS, CDR2 SASEGT. V lost 6 bases and J lost 3; bases outside the gene matches: 5. The CDR3 here is CASSRQGYYEQYF. The DNA for the CDR3 is TGTGCCAGCAGCCGACAGGGATACTACGAGCAGTACTTC.

The rearrangement links TRBV6-4 to TRBJ1-1; TRBD1 might be the D (5 bases). The CDR3 totals 12 residues. Trimming shortened V by 4 bases and J by 11 bases, and 14 bases separated the two germline ends. The germline V gene has CDR1 MRHNA and CDR2 SNTAGT. This chain's CDR3 is CASSVGGSMAFF. The CDR3 region has the DNA TGTGCCAGCAGTGTGGGGGGAAGCATGGCTTTCTTT.

The gene calls are TRBV20-1 and TRBJ1-2; D is perhaps TRBD1 (6 bases). CDR1 DFQATT and CDR2 SNEGSKA come from the germline V gene (reference sequence). The CDR3 is 12 amino acids. The CDR3: CGAKRGTYGYTF. The CDR3 bases are TGCGGGGCCAAAAGGGGGACCTATGGCTACACCTTC.

By proportion, this clone is medium-sized. The chain carries TRBV7-9 and TRBJ1-2, with D perhaps TRBD1 (5 bases). CDR1 and CDR2 from the germline V gene are SEHNR and FQNEAQ (reference sequence). V gave up 5 bases and J gave up 5 bases, with 15 bases separating them. The length of the CDR3 is 14 residues. CDR3 coding DNA: TGTGCCAGCAGCGGCCTAAGGGGCGGGTATGGCTACACCTTC. Amino acids: CASSGLRGGYGYTF.

Relative to its sample, this clone is medium-sized (0.01 to 0.1%). The rearrangement uses TRBV7-2 and TRBJ1-1; 8 bases agree with TRBD1. V lost 5 bases to trimming and J lost 1 base; unmatched junction nucleotides: 6. The CDR3 is 15 amino acids. From germline, CDR1 is SGHTA and CDR2 FQGNSA. The CDR3 is CASSASGGSNTEAFF. CDR3 bases: TGTGCCAGCAGCGCCTCAGGGGGCTCGAACACTGAAGCTTTCTTT.

The chain is built from TRBV12-3 or TRBV12-4 and TRBJ2-7, with D tentatively TRBD2 (6 bases). The CDR3 is 14 residues long. V lost 4 bases and J lost 0, with 10 bases in between. The CDR3, as DNA: TGTGCCAGCAGTTCCGGGACTCACTCCTACGAGCAGTACTTC. This translates into CASSSGTHSYEQYF.

The table lists this clone with a few counts. This chain joins TRBV2 and TRBJ2-5; 10 nucleotides line up with TRBD2. Per the germline V gene, CDR1 is SNHLY and CDR2 is FYNNEI. The CDR3 length is 12 residues. Losses at the gene ends were 6 bases for V and 5 bases for J; bases not matched to a gene: 0. The CDR3 coding sequence is TGTGCCAGCAGGACTAGCGGGGAGACCCAGTACTTC. Encoded protein: CASRTSGETQYF.

The CDR3 bases are TGTGCCTGGAGTGAGTGGGGGGGCAACTACAATGAGCAGTTCTTC. The encoded protein is CAWSEWGGNYNEQFF. V is TRBV30 and J is TRBJ2-1; possibly TRBD2 for D (7 bases). This CDR3 comprises 15 residues. Germline V gene sequence: CDR1 GTSNPN, CDR2 SVGIG (reference sequence). V was clipped by 1 base and J by 3 bases, with 13 bases between them.

This clone was seen more than once but under ten times. A read error may account for a junction end that differs from germline. The CDR3 DNA reads TGTGCCAGTAGTTACGGTAGGGAGCAGTTCTTC. Amino acid sequence: CASSYGREQFF. The genes are TRBV12-3 or TRBV12-4 and TRBJ2-1; D gene ambiguous. The CDR3 runs to 11 residues.

J is TRBJ1-3 and V is TRBV30; D is undetermined. The CDR3 has 13 amino acids. Germline-derived CDR1 and CDR2 are GTSNPN and SVGIG (reference sequence). The ends were cut back, 5 bases at V and 3 bases at J, with 11 bases in the middle. The CDR3 here is CAWERLNGNTIYF. The CDR3 region has the DNA TGTGCCTGGGAGAGACTAAATGGAAACACCATATATTTT.

The V gene is TRBV6-1, the J gene TRBJ1-6; D gene uncertain. V was cut by 6 bases and J by 0 bases, with 15 bases left in between. Germline-derived CDR1 and CDR2 are MNHNS and SASEGT. The CDR3 is 17 amino acids. This chain's CDR3 is CASRNLRGSSYNSPLHF. CDR3 DNA: TGTGCCAGCAGAAATCTTCGGGGTAGCTCCTATAATTCACCCCTCCACTTT.

This clone was detected a few times. The chain uses TRBV6-1 and TRBJ1-6; the D is unclear. This CDR3 contains 14 residues. V dropped 4 bases and J dropped 7 bases, with 11 bases sitting between them. From germline, CDR1 is MNHNS and CDR2 SASEGT. CDR3 sequence: CASSVGGSNSPLHF. The CDR3 nucleotides are TGTGCCAGCAGTGTTGGAGGGTCCAATTCACCCCTCCACTTT.

The gene calls are TRBV5-1 and TRBJ2-7; D remains unclear. Germline-derived CDR1 and CDR2 are SGHRS and YFSETQ. V lost 1 base and J lost 5, with 4 bases in between. The CDR3 totals 11 residues. The CDR3 protein is CASSLQNEQYF. The CDR3 bases are TGCGCCAGCAGCTTGCAGAACGAGCAGTACTTC.

This clone came up many times. The CDR3 nucleotides read TGTGCCAGCAGCCAAGGGACAGGTCTTCACAATGAGCAGTTCTTC. It translates to CASSQGTGLHNEQFF. The rearrangement links TRBV3-1 to TRBJ2-1, with 7 bases fitting TRBD1. Trimming removed 1 base from V and 5 bases from J; junction bases left unmatched: 5. Per germline, CDR1 LGHDT and CDR2 YNNKEL (reference sequence). The CDR3 is 15 amino acids.

Relative to its sample, this clone is medium-sized (0.01 to 0.1%). The gene calls are TRBV7-9 and TRBJ1-1; tentatively, D is TRBD1 (5 bases). Trimming stripped 5 bases from V and 6 bases from J, with 13 bases between. CDR1 is SEHNR and CDR2 is FQNEAQ in the germline V gene (reference sequence). The CDR3 has 13 residues. Here the CDR3 reads CASSPGTGPEAFF. The CDR3 nucleotides are TGTGCCAGCAGCCCGGGCACAGGTCCTGAAGCTTTCTTT.

This clone has more than one count but fewer than ten. The CDR3 nucleotides read TGTGCCAGCAGTTCGAGGACTAGCGCCTACTCCTACGAGCAGTACTTC. It is translated as CASSSRTSAYSYEQYF. V gene TRBV28 combines with J gene TRBJ2-7; TRBD2 matches at 9 bases. CDR1 is MDHEN and CDR2 is SYDVKM in the germline V gene. The CDR3 covers 16 residues. The V gene end was trimmed by 4 bases and the J gene end by 0 bases; junction bases not matched to a gene: 7. Complete variable domain (other parts from reference TRBV28 and TRBJ2-7): DVKVTQSSRYLVKRTGEKVFLECVQDMDHENMFWYRQDPGLGLRLIYFSYDVKMKEKGDIPEGYSVSREKKERFSLILESASTNQTSMYLCASSSRTSAYSYEQYFGPGTRLTVT.

A few counts support this clone. The chain combines TRBV6-2 or TRBV6-3 with TRBJ2-3; possibly TRBD2 for D (6 bases). Looked up from germline, CDR1 is MNHEY and CDR2 is SVGEGT. V was clipped by 7 bases and J by 4 bases, with 15 bases between them. CDR3 length equals 14 residues. CDR3 DNA sequence: TGTGCCAGCACGGGTGAGGCTAGCGCAGATACGCAGTATTTT. Translation: CASTGEASADTQYF.

Details on this clone: A much larger clone is a single base away; this may be a read error. The same CDR3 can be traced to other DNA sequences in this sample. The V and J genes are TRBV7-9 and TRBJ2-5; 8 bases fit TRBD2. The CDR3 runs to 14 residues. The V gene's germline CDR1 is SEHNR and CDR2 FQNEAQ (reference sequence). The CDR3 loop reads CASSLRPAGETQYF. The CDR3 DNA reads as TGTGCCAGCAGCTTAAGGCCAGCGGGAGAGACACAGTACTTC.

This clone occurred a few times. Germline is not matched at one junction end, which may reflect a read error. V gene TRBV3-1 combines with J gene TRBJ1-6, with D perhaps TRBD1 (6 bases). This CDR3 region has 17 residues. Germline V CDR1 and CDR2: LGHDT, YNNKEL (reference sequence). The CDR3 nucleotides are TGTGCCAGCAGCCAAACAGGGCGCTCCTCCTATAATTCGCCCCTCCACTTT. This translates into CASSQTGRSSYNSPLHF. Full variable domain (rest looked up from reference TRBV3-1 and TRBJ1-6): DTAVSQTPKYLVTQMGNDKSIKCEQNLGHDTMYWYKQDSKKFLKIMFSYNNKELIINETVPNRFSPKSPDKAHLNLHINSLELGDSAVYFCASSQTGRSSYNSPLHFGNGTRLTVT.